Below, 19 T cell receptor beta chains from the same sample are listed, as sequenced in a study of T cells after yellow fever vaccination. TCRdb passed the 5' RACE reads through MiXCR, listing each CDR3 protein once. The table lists about 25,000 distinct CDR3 sequences, under 5.5% of them singletons. Sequenced material: PBMCs, either bulk or a sorted T-cell subset (CD4+, CD8+, memory, or dextramer-sorted; not recorded which), taken 15 days after the yellow fever booster vaccination. The receptors come from a man aged 30-40 years who received the YFV17D yellow fever vaccine.

By share, this clonotype counts as medium-sized (0.01 to 0.1%). This chain uses TRBV7-2 with TRBJ1-1; 8 nucleotides align to TRBD1. Germline V gene lookup returns CDR1 SGHTA and CDR2 FQGNSA. The CDR3 runs 14 residues. The V segment lost 8 bases and the J segment 0 bases; nucleotides outside the gene matches: 5. CDR3 DNA: TGTGCCAGCTTGGGACAGGACATGAACACTGAAGCTTTCTTT. Protein: CASLGQDMNTEAFF.

This clonotype was seen ten or more times. This chain joins TRBV27 and TRBJ1-5; 8 nucleotides align to TRBD1. This CDR3 spans 14 amino acids. Germline V gene sequence: CDR1 MNHEY, CDR2 SMNVEV (reference sequence). Trimming took 5 bases from V and 7 from J; bases not matched to a gene: 7. CDR3 coding DNA: TGTGCCAGCAGTCCGGGGACAGGAGGACAGCCCCAGCATTTT. Protein sequence: CASSPGTGGQPQHF.

In its sample, this clonotype was seen many times. The chain links TRBV4-2 to TRBJ2-1; 12 positions agree with TRBD2. Trimming took 0 bases from V and 9 from J; bases not matched to a gene: 6. Germline V CDR1 and CDR2: LGHNA, YNFKEQ. The length of the CDR3 is 16 residues. The CDR3 DNA reads as TGTGCCAGCAGCCAAGATCTAGCGGGAGGGCCGGGTGAGCAGTTCTTC. It codes for CASSQDLAGGPGEQFF.

This clonotype was recorded many times. The CDR3 region is CAFRRGGLNEQFF. CDR3 bases: TGTGCCTTCAGGCGGGGAGGACTAAATGAGCAGTTCTTC. The V and J genes are TRBV30 and TRBJ2-1; TRBD2 is a possible D gene (6 bases). V was pared by 7 bases and J by 7 bases, with 17 bases between. This CDR3 is built from 13 residues. The germline V gene has CDR1 GTSNPN and CDR2 SVGIG (reference sequence). The whole variable domain, remainder taken from reference TRBV30 and TRBJ2-1, is SQTIHQWPATLVQPVGSPLSLECTVEGTSNPNLYWYRQAAGRGLQLLFYSVGIGQISSEVPQNLSASRPQDRQFILSSKKLLLSDSGFYLCAFRRGGLNEQFFGPGTRLTVL.

The table lists this clonotype with many counts. V is TRBV29-1 and J is TRBJ1-4, with D unclear. Germline values: CDR1 SQVTM, CDR2 ANQGSEA. Trimming cost V 7 bases and J 8 bases, with 11 bases left between them. The CDR3 covers 11 residues. CDR3 sequence reads: CSAREEEKLFF. The CDR3 DNA reads TGCAGCGCAAGAGAGGAGGAAAAACTGTTTTTT.

The table lists this clonotype with many counts. The chain employs TRBV4-3 and TRBJ1-4; TRBD1 might be the D (6 bases). V shed 0 bases and J shed 0 bases, with 14 bases lying between them. CDR1 and CDR2 (germline): LGHNA, YSLEER. The CDR3 runs 18 residues. The CDR3 DNA sequence: TGCGCCAGCAGCCAAGATATGGCAGGGGCGGCAACTAATGAAAAACTGTTTTTT. This codes for CASSQDMAGAATNEKLFF.

This clonotype has a count of ten or more. V usage is TRBV6-2 or TRBV6-3 and J usage is TRBJ2-7; 10 nucleotides line up with TRBD1. With 5 bases clipped from V and 5 bases from J, the junction kept 9 bases outside the gene matches. Germline CDR1 MNHEY, CDR2 SVGEGT. The CDR3 is made up of 15 amino acids. Here the CDR3 DNA reads TGTGCCAGCAGTACCAGACAGGGGGCTAGGCACGAGCAGTACTTC. Protein product: CASSTRQGARHEQYF.

This clonotype was detected ten times or more. V usage is TRBV6-1 and J usage is TRBJ2-1; no reliable D call. The length of the CDR3 is 15 residues. V was shortened by 4 bases and J by 0 bases, with 10 bases between the two germline ends. Germline CDR1 MNHNS, CDR2 SASEGT. DNA for the CDR3: TGTGCCAGCAGTGTAGTATATAGCTCCTACAATGAGCAGTTCTTC. Its protein is CASSVVYSSYNEQFF.

This clonotype was observed many times. The chain uses TRBV7-2 and TRBJ2-5, with D unresolved. This CDR3 comprises 11 residues. V lost 7 bases, J lost 5 bases, and 8 bases lay in between. From germline, CDR1 is SGHTA and CDR2 FQGNSA. CDR3 in amino acids: CASTPGETQYF. The CDR3 DNA is TGTGCCAGCACCCCTGGGGAGACCCAGTACTTC.

The chain employs TRBV11-2 and TRBJ2-1, with D uncertain. Germline V lookup: CDR1 SGHAT, CDR2 FQNNGV. Trimming cost V 0 bases and J 6 bases, with 3 bases left between them. This CDR3 region has 12 residues. CDR3 residues: CASSLERNEQFF. For the CDR3, the DNA is TGTGCCAGCAGCTTAGAACGCAATGAGCAGTTCTTC.

The chain recombines TRBV19 with TRBJ2-5; maybe TRBD2 (6 bases). Trimming removed 4 bases from V and 1 base from J, with 10 bases in between. CDR1 and CDR2 (germline): LNHDA, SQIVND (reference sequence). The CDR3 is 14 residues long. The CDR3 region has the DNA TGTGCCAGTAGTACTCGGGACTTCCAAGAGACCCAGTACTTC. This translates into CASSTRDFQETQYF.

This clonotype was seen repeatedly, ten times or more. The chain links TRBV11-1 to TRBJ1-1; 7 nucleotides agree with TRBD1. Unmatched junction bases numbered 12, after V lost 5 bases and J lost 6 bases. Germline CDR1 is SGHAT and CDR2 is FQDESV (reference sequence). The CDR3 runs 15 residues. Here the CDR3 reads CASSPGGASVSEAFF. The CDR3 nucleotides read TGTGCCAGCAGCCCAGGGGGGGCTAGTGTGTCTGAAGCTTTCTTT.

Many counts were recorded for this clonotype. The chain has TRBV6-2 or TRBV6-3 and TRBJ2-1; TRBD2 aligns across 14 bases. In germline, CDR1 is MNHEY, CDR2 SVGEGT. V lost 0 bases to trimming and J lost 0 bases; unmatched junction nucleotides: 10. The CDR3 loop spans 21 amino acids. DNA of the CDR3: TGTGCCAGCAGTTACTCGATCGGACTAGCGGGAGGTCCCAGCTCCTACAATGAGCAGTTCTTC. Its translation: CASSYSIGLAGGPSSYNEQFF.

This clonotype has at least ten counts. Written as DNA, the CDR3 is TGCAGTGCTAGATCCCCGGGACAGGGTATCTACGAGCAGTACTTC. Translation: CSARSPGQGIYEQYF. This chain joins TRBV20-1 and TRBJ2-7; 9 bases map to TRBD1. Trimming took 2 bases from V and 3 from J; bases not matched to a gene: 8. Germline CDR1 reads DFQATT; CDR2 reads SNEGSKA (reference sequence). The CDR3 sequence is 15 residues long.

This clonotype has a count of ten or more. The J gene is TRBJ2-7, the V gene TRBV7-2; tentative D call: TRBD2 (7 bases). Germline V gene lookup returns CDR1 SGHTA and CDR2 FQGNSA. The CDR3 totals 15 residues. V was trimmed by 1 base and J by 2 bases, leaving 12 bases between them. CDR3 nucleotide sequence: TGTGCCAGCAGCTTAGGAGGGGGAGGGGCCTACGAGCAGTACTTC. The encoded protein is CASSLGGGGAYEQYF.

Many counts were recorded for this clonotype. This chain joins TRBV5-6 and TRBJ2-7, with D uncertain. The CDR3 runs 11 residues. With 3 bases removed from V and 2 bases from J, the gap between germline ends came to 3 bases. CDR1 is SGHDT and CDR2 is YYEEEE in the germline V gene. Here the CDR3 reads CASSSAYEQYF. DNA for the CDR3: TGTGCCAGCAGCTCGGCCTACGAGCAGTACTTC.

This clonotype was seen at least ten times. The gene calls are TRBV7-9 and TRBJ1-2; the D is unclear. V lost 1 base and J 6 bases, leaving 12 bases between the germline ends. Germline V gene lookup returns CDR1 SEHNR and CDR2 FQNEAQ (reference sequence). CDR3 length: 14 residues. As DNA, the CDR3 is TGTGCCAGCAGCTTAGAGGGTCTGGGAGATGGCTACACCTTC. Translation gives CASSLEGLGDGYTF.

As for this clonotype: A much larger clonotype is one base distant, so this may be a read error. The rearrangement joins TRBV7-8 to TRBJ1-6, with D hard to call. Germline V gene lookup returns CDR1 SGHVS and CDR2 FQNEAQ. The CDR3 consists of 16 residues. The CDR3 loop reads CASSLGAGFGDSPFHF. CDR3 coding DNA: TGTGCCAGCAGCTTAGGGGCAGGCTTCGGGGATTCACCCTTCCACTTT. The whole variable domain, remainder taken from reference TRBV7-8 and TRBJ1-6, is GAGVSQSPRYKVAKRGQDVALRCDPISGHVSLFWYQQALGQGPEFLTYFQNEAQLDKSGLPSDRFFAERPEGSVSTLKIQRTQQEDSAVYLCASSLGAGFGDSPFHFGNGTRLTVT.

This clonotype came up many times. The chain has TRBV5-5 and TRBJ1-1; 8 nucleotides match TRBD1. V shed 3 bases and J 11 bases; nucleotides not matched to a gene: 6. The CDR3 contains 12 residues. Germline V CDR1 and CDR2: SGHKS, YYEKEE (reference sequence). The CDR3 region has the DNA TGTGCCAGCAGCTCCGGACAGGGTGGCGCTTTCTTT. It codes for CASSSGQGGAFF.